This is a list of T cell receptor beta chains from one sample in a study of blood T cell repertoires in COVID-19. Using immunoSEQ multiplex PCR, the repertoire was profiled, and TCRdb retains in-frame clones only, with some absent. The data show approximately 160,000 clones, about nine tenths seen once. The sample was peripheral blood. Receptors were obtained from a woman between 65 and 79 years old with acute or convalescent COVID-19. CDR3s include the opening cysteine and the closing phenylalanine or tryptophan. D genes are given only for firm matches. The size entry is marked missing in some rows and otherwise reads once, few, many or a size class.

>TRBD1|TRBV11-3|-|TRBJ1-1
CASSRNSRTGAEAFF
TGTGCCAGCAGCCGCAACTCTCGGACAGGGGCTGAAGCTTTCTTT
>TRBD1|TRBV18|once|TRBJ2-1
CASSLGQGAYNEQFF
TGTGCCAGCTCACTGGGACAGGGGGCCTACAATGAGCAGTTCTTC
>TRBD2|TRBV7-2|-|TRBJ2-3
CASSLGGSIVTDTQYF
TGTGCCAGCAGCTTGGGGGGGAGCATCGTAACAGATACGCAGTATTTT
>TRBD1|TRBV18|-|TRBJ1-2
CASSPPGQGLIGGYTF
TGTGCCAGCTCACCACCGGGACAGGGGCTGATCGGGGGCTACACCTTC
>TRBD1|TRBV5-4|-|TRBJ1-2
CASSPGQNRAYGYTF
TGTGCCAGCAGCCCGGGACAGAACAGAGCCTATGGCTACACCTTC
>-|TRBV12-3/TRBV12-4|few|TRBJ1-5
CASSPQGNQPQHF
TGTGCCAGCAGTCCCCAGGGGAATCAGCCCCAGCATTTT
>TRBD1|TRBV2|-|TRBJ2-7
CASSLDRALYEQYF
TGTGCCAGCAGTTTAGACAGGGCCCTCTACGAGCAGTACTTC
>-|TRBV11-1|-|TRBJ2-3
CASISTRMGGSDTQYF
TGTGCCAGCATTTCAACCCGGATGGGAGGTTCAGATACGCAGTATTTT
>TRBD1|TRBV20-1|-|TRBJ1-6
CSAIDGQGIVSYNSPLHF
TGCAGTGCTATTGACGGACAGGGGATAGTCTCCTATAATTCACCCCTCCACTTT
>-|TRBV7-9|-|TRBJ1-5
CASSLGSGDGLIGNQPQHF
TGTGCCAGCAGCTTAGGGTCGGGGGACGGTTTGATTGGCAATCAGCCCCAGCATTTT
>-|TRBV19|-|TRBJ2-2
CASSLRLTGSGELFF
TGTGCCAGTAGTCTTCGATTGACAGGTTCCGGGGAGCTGTTTTTT
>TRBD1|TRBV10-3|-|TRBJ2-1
CAIRTGDEQFF
TGTGCCATCAGGACAGGGGATGAGCAGTTCTTC
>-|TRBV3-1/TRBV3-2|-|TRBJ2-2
CASSQVRGTSGTGELFF
TGTGCCAGCAGCCAAGTGCGGGGGACAAGCGGCACCGGGGAGCTGTTTTTT
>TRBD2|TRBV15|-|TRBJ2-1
CATSRDGGLAGANEQFF
TGTGCCACCAGCAGAGACGGAGGACTAGCGGGAGCCAATGAGCAGTTCTTC
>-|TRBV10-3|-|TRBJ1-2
CAISEAAGNYGYTF
TGTGCCATCAGTGAAGCAGCGGGTAACTATGGCTACACCTTC
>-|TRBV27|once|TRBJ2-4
CASSLLATLNIQYF
TGTGCCAGCAGTTTACTAGCGACCCTGAACATTCAGTACTTC
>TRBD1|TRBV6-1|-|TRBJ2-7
CASSGQWTGGAYEQYF
TGTGCCAGCAGTGGGCAATGGACAGGGGGGGCCTACGAGCAGTACTTC
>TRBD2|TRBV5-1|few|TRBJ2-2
CASSFPSGGNTGELFF
TGCGCCAGCAGCTTCCCCAGCGGGGGGAACACCGGGGAGCTGTTTTTT
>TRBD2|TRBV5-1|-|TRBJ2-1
CASSPSGGPYNEQFF
TGCGCCAGCAGCCCGAGCGGGGGGCCCTACAATGAGCAGTTCTTC
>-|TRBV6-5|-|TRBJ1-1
CASSYYGDTEAFF
TGTGCCAGCAGTTACTACGGAGACACTGAAGCTTTCTTT
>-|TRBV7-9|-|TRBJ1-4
CASSLAVIIGETNEKLFF
TGTGCCAGCAGCTTAGCGGTGATTATCGGGGAAACTAATGAAAAACTGTTTTTT
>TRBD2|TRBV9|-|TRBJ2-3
CASSVGLAGGYMEDTQYF
TGTGCCAGCAGCGTAGGACTAGCGGGAGGGTATATGGAAGATACGCAGTATTTT
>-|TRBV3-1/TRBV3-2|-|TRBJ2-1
CASSQTRDEQFF
TGTGCCAGCAGCCAAACTAGGGATGAGCAGTTCTTC
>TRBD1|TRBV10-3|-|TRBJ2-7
CAIRDRGDEQYF
TGTGCCATCCGGGACAGGGGCGACGAGCAGTACTTC
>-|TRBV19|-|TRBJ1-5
CASSIEPGRKQPQHF
TGTGCCAGTAGTATAGAACCGGGAAGGAAGCAGCCCCAGCATTTT
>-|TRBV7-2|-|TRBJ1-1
CASSFAQNTEAFF
TGTGCCAGCAGCTTTGCGCAGAACACTGAAGCTTTCTTT
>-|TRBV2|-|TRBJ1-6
CASRLPGSPLHF
TGTGCCAGCAGATTACCCGGTTCACCCCTCCACTTT
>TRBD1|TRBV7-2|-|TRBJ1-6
CASSPAAGGAYNSPLHF
TGTGCCAGCAGCCCAGCGGCAGGGGGCGCTTACAATTCACCCCTCCACTTT
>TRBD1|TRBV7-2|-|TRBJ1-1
CASSLAHRGRNTEAFF
TGTGCCAGCAGCTTAGCGCACAGGGGCAGGAACACTGAAGCTTTCTTT
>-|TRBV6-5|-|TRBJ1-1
CASSYPGDMNTEAFF
TGTGCCAGCAGTTACCCAGGGGATATGAACACTGAAGCTTTCTTT
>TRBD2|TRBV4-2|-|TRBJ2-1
CASSQDVAGYNEQFF
TGTGCCAGCAGCCAAGATGTAGCGGGGTACAATGAGCAGTTCTTC
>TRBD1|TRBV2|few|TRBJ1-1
CASRWTGRNTEAFF
TGTGCCAGCAGATGGACAGGCCGGAACACTGAAGCTTTCTTT
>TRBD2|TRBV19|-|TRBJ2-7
CASSLRLAGIYEQYF
TGTGCCAGTAGCCTAAGACTAGCGGGGATCTACGAGCAGTACTTC
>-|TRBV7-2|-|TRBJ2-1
CASSPRESPYNEQFF
TGTGCCAGCAGCCCCCGCGAAAGCCCATACAATGAGCAGTTCTTC
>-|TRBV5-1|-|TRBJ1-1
CASSLQGTEAFF
TGCGCCAGCAGCTTACAGGGCACTGAAGCTTTCTTT
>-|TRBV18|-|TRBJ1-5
CASSPSGNQPQHF
TGTGCCAGCTCACCAAGCGGTAATCAGCCCCAGCATTTT
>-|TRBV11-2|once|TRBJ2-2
CASTERTSRSAHGELFF
TGTGCCAGCACCGAAAGAACGTCCCGGAGCGCCCACGGGGAGCTGTTTTTT
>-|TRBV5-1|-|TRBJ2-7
CASSLTRTYEQYF
TGCGCCAGCAGCTTGACCAGAACCTACGAGCAGTACTTC
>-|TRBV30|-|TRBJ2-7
CAWKAQGYSYEQYF
TGTGCCTGGAAAGCCCAGGGGTACTCCTACGAGCAGTACTTC
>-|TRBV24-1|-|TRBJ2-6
CATSDRANVLTF
TGTGCCACCTCGGACAGGGCCAACGTCCTGACTTTC
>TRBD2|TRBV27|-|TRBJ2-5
CASSLGRDPSAGAQYF
TGTGCCAGCAGTTTAGGTCGGGACCCCTCTGCGGGGGCCCAGTACTTC
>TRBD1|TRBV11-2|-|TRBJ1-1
CASSFPPGQGRNTEAFF
TGTGCCAGCAGCTTCCCCCCCGGACAGGGGAGAAACACTGAAGCTTTCTTT